Listed below are T cell receptor beta chains from one sample, sequenced in a study of T cell changes during pregnancy in multiple sclerosis. The assay was immunoSEQ multiplex PCR, and TCRdb's table has in-frame clones only and misses some. This sample has about 36,000 clones; around nine tenths occur once, and the top ten carry just over 0.55%. The specimen comprised CD4+ T cells from peripheral blood mononuclear cells, sampled in the first trimester of pregnancy. Source of these receptors: a female donor with multiple sclerosis, enrolled in a pregnancy study. Each CDR3 is given with its conserved first and last residue. The D gene is left open where the match is weak. The listing skips clone size in some rows; elsewhere it reads once, few, many or a size class.

V gene: TRBV29-1
D gene: -
J gene: TRBJ2-6
clone size: -
CDR3 DNA: TGCAGCGTTGCCGGTTCTGGGGCCAACGTCCTGACTTTC
CDR3 protein: CSVAGSGANVLTF

V gene: TRBV19
D gene: TRBD1
J gene: TRBJ1-5
clone size: -
CDR3 DNA: TGTGCCAGTAGTTCGACAGGGAAACAGCCCCAGCATTTT
CDR3 protein: CASSSTGKQPQHF

V gene: TRBV7-6
D gene: -
J gene: TRBJ2-1
clone size: -
CDR3 DNA: TGTGCCAGCAGCCCCCAGCCGGGGGGCTTCTACAATGAGCAGTTCTTC
CDR3 protein: CASSPQPGGFYNEQFF

V gene: TRBV19
D gene: TRBD1
J gene: TRBJ2-5
clone size: -
CDR3 DNA: TGTGCCAGTAGTATCGGGACAGGGGGCGGGCAGACCCAGTACTTC
CDR3 protein: CASSIGTGGGQTQYF

V gene: TRBV5-1
D gene: TRBD2
J gene: TRBJ2-5
clone size: -
CDR3 DNA: TGCGCCAGCAGCTTGTTGGCTAGCGGCCAAGAGACCCAGTACTTC
CDR3 protein: CASSLLASGQETQYF

V gene: TRBV25-1
D gene: -
J gene: TRBJ1-1
clone size: few
CDR3 DNA: TGTGCCAGCAGGGGACAAGGGTTCACTGAAGCTTTCTTT
CDR3 protein: CASRGQGFTEAFF

V gene: TRBV4-1
D gene: TRBD2
J gene: TRBJ2-1
clone size: -
CDR3 DNA: TGCGCCAGCAGCCAAGAAGAGCGGGGTTCCTACAATGAGCAGTTCTTC
CDR3 protein: CASSQEERGSYNEQFF

V gene: TRBV7-2
D gene: TRBD1
J gene: TRBJ2-3
clone size: once
CDR3 DNA: TGTGCCAGCAAACAGGGGGTCACAGATACGCAGTATTTT
CDR3 protein: CASKQGVTDTQYF

V gene: TRBV19
D gene: -
J gene: TRBJ2-2
clone size: -
CDR3 DNA: TGTGCCAGTAGTATAACGGGGAGCCTCTACACCGGGGAGCTGTTTTTT
CDR3 protein: CASSITGSLYTGELFF

V gene: TRBV7-3
D gene: -
J gene: TRBJ1-1
clone size: -
CDR3 DNA: TGTGCCAGCAGCTTAGGTGGAGCCGCTGAAGCTTTCTTT
CDR3 protein: CASSLGGAAEAFF

V gene: TRBV30
D gene: TRBD2
J gene: TRBJ2-3
clone size: -
CDR3 DNA: TGTGCCTGGGGGCCCGGGGGGAGAACAGATACGCAGTATTTT
CDR3 protein: CAWGPGGRTDTQYF

V gene: TRBV6-6
D gene: -
J gene: TRBJ2-3
clone size: once
CDR3 DNA: TGTGCCAGCAGTTGGAGGGATACGCAGTATTTT
CDR3 protein: CASSWRDTQYF

V gene: TRBV5-1
D gene: TRBD1
J gene: TRBJ1-3
clone size: -
CDR3 DNA: TGCGCCAGCAGCCCGCTGGACAGGCTTGGAAACACCATATATTTT
CDR3 protein: CASSPLDRLGNTIYF

V gene: TRBV29-1
D gene: TRBD1
J gene: TRBJ2-6
clone size: -
CDR3 DNA: TGCAGCGGCATAGACAGGGGCCCCTCTGGGGCCAACGTCCTGACTTTC
CDR3 protein: CSGIDRGPSGANVLTF

V gene: TRBV10-3
D gene: TRBD2
J gene: TRBJ2-2
clone size: -
CDR3 DNA: TGTGCCATCAGTGAAGGTGGACTAGCGGGCGAACCCGGGGAGCTGTTTTTT
CDR3 protein: CAISEGGLAGEPGELFF

V gene: TRBV25-1
D gene: -
J gene: TRBJ2-7
clone size: -
CDR3 DNA: TGTGCCAGCAGTGTTTCAGGGTTAGGTTCCTACGAGCAGTACTTC
CDR3 protein: CASSVSGLGSYEQYF

V gene: TRBV5-1
D gene: TRBD1
J gene: TRBJ1-1
clone size: -
CDR3 DNA: TGCGCCAGCAGTCCAGGACAGGGGGCTGAAGCTTTCTTT
CDR3 protein: CASSPGQGAEAFF

V gene: TRBV9
D gene: -
J gene: TRBJ1-2
clone size: -
CDR3 DNA: TGTGCCAGCAGCCCCAGGCAGGGAGGCGGCTACACCTTC
CDR3 protein: CASSPRQGGGYTF

V gene: TRBV9
D gene: TRBD2
J gene: TRBJ2-3
clone size: -
CDR3 DNA: TGTGCCAGCAGCGTAGGGCGGGAGACAGATACGCAGTATTTT
CDR3 protein: CASSVGRETDTQYF

V gene: TRBV7-9
D gene: -
J gene: TRBJ1-1
clone size: -
CDR3 DNA: TGTGCCAGCAGCTTACAGGGTTTCACTGAAGCTTTCTTT
CDR3 protein: CASSLQGFTEAFF

V gene: TRBV19
D gene: -
J gene: TRBJ1-2
clone size: -
CDR3 DNA: TGTGCCAGTAGTACCCGCGTGGATGGCTACACCTTC
CDR3 protein: CASSTRVDGYTF

V gene: TRBV7-6
D gene: -
J gene: TRBJ2-4
clone size: once
CDR3 DNA: TGTGCCAGCAGCCCAGTGACAGGTGCGGGAAACATTCAGTACTTC
CDR3 protein: CASSPVTGAGNIQYF

V gene: TRBV4-2
D gene: -
J gene: TRBJ1-5
clone size: -
CDR3 DNA: TGTGCCAGCAGCCAAGATGGACAGATCAATCAGCCCCAGCATTTT
CDR3 protein: CASSQDGQINQPQHF

V gene: TRBV7-2
D gene: TRBD2
J gene: TRBJ2-7
clone size: once
CDR3 DNA: TGTGCCAGCAGCGGGGGGGGATCCTACGAGCAGTACTTC
CDR3 protein: CASSGGGSYEQYF

V gene: TRBV5-5
D gene: -
J gene: TRBJ1-2
clone size: -
CDR3 DNA: TGTGCCAGCAGCTTGGCCTGGCGGGGGAATGGCTACACCTTC
CDR3 protein: CASSLAWRGNGYTF

V gene: TRBV28
D gene: -
J gene: TRBJ1-4
clone size: -
CDR3 DNA: TGTGCCAGCAGTCCCGCAACTAATGAAAAACTGTTTTTT
CDR3 protein: CASSPATNEKLFF

V gene: TRBV9
D gene: TRBD2
J gene: TRBJ2-2
clone size: -
CDR3 DNA: TGTGCCAGCTACCCCGGACTAGCGGGAGGTATGAACACCGGGGAGCTGTTTTTT
CDR3 protein: CASYPGLAGGMNTGELFF

V gene: TRBV5-5
D gene: -
J gene: TRBJ2-7
clone size: -
CDR3 DNA: TGTGCCAGCAATCTAGGGGGGGGAAGGCCCTACGAGCAGTACTTC
CDR3 protein: CASNLGGGRPYEQYF

V gene: TRBV6-1
D gene: TRBD1
J gene: TRBJ1-5
clone size: -
CDR3 DNA: TGTGCCAGCAGTGAATGGTGGACAGGGGACAGCAATCAGCCCCAGCATTTT
CDR3 protein: CASSEWWTGDSNQPQHF

V gene: TRBV30
D gene: TRBD2
J gene: TRBJ2-5
clone size: -
CDR3 DNA: TGTGCCTGGAGTGGGTTTAGCGGGGTTGGAGAGACCCAGTACTTC
CDR3 protein: CAWSGFSGVGETQYF

V gene: TRBV5-1
D gene: TRBD1
J gene: TRBJ2-6
clone size: -
CDR3 DNA: TGCGCCAGCAGCCGGATGGGGACAGAGCATCCTGGGGCCAACGTCCTGACTTTC
CDR3 protein: CASSRMGTEHPGANVLTF

V gene: TRBV19
D gene: TRBD1
J gene: TRBJ2-7
clone size: -
CDR3 DNA: TGTGCCAGTAGTCTTCGAGGGACAGCGAAGTACGAGCAGTACTTC
CDR3 protein: CASSLRGTAKYEQYF

V gene: TRBV7-8
D gene: -
J gene: TRBJ2-5
clone size: -
CDR3 DNA: TGTGCCAGCAGCTTAGAACCGGGGGTTAGGACCCAGTACTTC
CDR3 protein: CASSLEPGVRTQYF

V gene: TRBV2
D gene: TRBD1
J gene: TRBJ1-1
clone size: once
CDR3 DNA: TGTGCCAGCATAAGGCAGGGGGGTTTTCGGAACACTGAAGCTTTCTTT
CDR3 protein: CASIRQGGFRNTEAFF

V gene: TRBV28
D gene: -
J gene: TRBJ1-2
clone size: -
CDR3 DNA: TGTGCCAGCAGAACGGGACTGACGTATGGCTACACCTTC
CDR3 protein: CASRTGLTYGYTF

V gene: TRBV6-1
D gene: TRBD1
J gene: TRBJ2-7
clone size: -
CDR3 DNA: TGTGCCAGCAGTGTTAAGAGCCAGGGGGTATCCTACGAGCAGTACTTC
CDR3 protein: CASSVKSQGVSYEQYF

V gene: TRBV27
D gene: -
J gene: TRBJ1-2
clone size: -
CDR3 DNA: TGTGCCAGCAGTTTATTAGCAGGCGCGGGGAGGTATGGCTACACCTTC
CDR3 protein: CASSLLAGAGRYGYTF

V gene: TRBV6-6
D gene: TRBD1
J gene: TRBJ2-1
clone size: once
CDR3 DNA: TGTGCCAGCAGTACGACCGGGACAGGGAGGAATGAGCAGTTCTTC
CDR3 protein: CASSTTGTGRNEQFF